Sequencing of this TCR beta chain was carried out in a study of response to subunit inactivated influenza vaccine. Study outcomes and limitations: Authors suggested each seasonal flu vaccination may recruit only limited numbers of new T cells.

This clonotype was detected a few times. Antigen unknown. The germline V gene has CDR1 SGHTA and CDR2 FQGNSA. The germline V and J ends were trimmed by 1 base and 7 bases, with 13 bases remaining between them. This CDR3 spans 14 amino acids. TCRdb independently ran MiXCR on the RT-PCR reads; one entry per CDR3 protein. Of a few hundred thousand distinct CDR3 sequences listed, approximately 15% are singletons. The chain carries TRBV7-2 and TRBJ2-5; D is uncertain. This clonotype was sampled from a man over 45 who received an inactivated influenza vaccine. The material was PBMCs from blood, obtained 11 to 12 days after vaccination. The CDR3 spells CASSLDLRLGTQYF. The CDR3 coding sequence is TGTGCCAGCAGCTTAGATCTCCGGTTAGGGACCCAGTACTTC.